This T cell receptor beta chain was sequenced for a study of T cell responses to AZD1222 COVID-19 vaccine. Overall study: The study pooled second doses at about 4 or about 12 weeks. Study-wide findings and caveats: Clonal diversity may have been underestimated, and the donors were mostly white British, with more females than males. AZD1222 recipients seropositive at baseline numbered only six or seven. Epitopes outside B.1.351 and B.1.1.7 mutated regions reportedly drew nearly half of spike TCRs.

V was shortened by 3 bases and J by 6 bases, with 9 bases between the two germline ends. The germline CDR1 and CDR2 sequences are SGHAT and FQNNGV. The CDR3 sequence is 12 residues long. A note on this clone: Its cognate antigen is unknown.

The method was immunoSEQ multiplex PCR; TCRdb's version includes in-frame clones alone and lacks a portion of them. The sample includes about 130,000 clones, 90% seen only once; the top ten take 1.5% to 2%. The chain uses TRBV11-2 and TRBJ2-7; no firm D call. The specimen was peripheral blood, collected on day 0 of AZD1222 vaccination. The TCR originated in an adult in good health. This CDR3 reads CASSFAGAEQYF. CDR3 coding DNA: TGTGCCAGCAGCTTTGCAGGTGCCGAGCAGTACTTC.